This T cell receptor beta chain comes out of a study of PD-1 blockade in classical Hodgkin lymphoma. Time point reported: newly diagnosed, previously untreated cHL patient sample. Magnetic depletion of unwanted cells isolated CD4+ T cells from thawed PBMCs. Comparison relied on PBMCs that came from newly diagnosed, untreated classical Hodgkin lymphoma. Germline-derived CDR1 and CDR2 are SGHTS and YDEGEE. Trimming took 0 bases from V and 0 from J, leaving 7 bases between them. The CDR3 covers 15 residues. Whole-study results and caveats: Reported findings placed baseline TCR diversity lower in newly diagnosed patients (compared with healthy donors). Possible causes of repertoire differences, disease activity or prior therapy, remain undefined.

Repertoires were generated with immunoSEQ multiplex PCR, while TCRdb's copy carries only in-frame clones and drops some. The top ten clones hold about 0.37% of a sample with 25,000 to 30,000 clones, roughly nine tenths of them seen once. As for this clone: As yet, its antigen is unknown.

Sequenced material: CD4+ T cells from blood. The clonotype originates from a human donor with classical Hodgkin lymphoma. The chain employs TRBV5-8 and TRBJ2-1, with D perhaps matching TRBD1 (6 bases). The chain's CDR3 is CASSLVGGSYNEQFF. CDR3 DNA sequence: TGTGCCAGCAGCTTGGTAGGGGGCTCCTACAATGAGCAGTTCTTC.